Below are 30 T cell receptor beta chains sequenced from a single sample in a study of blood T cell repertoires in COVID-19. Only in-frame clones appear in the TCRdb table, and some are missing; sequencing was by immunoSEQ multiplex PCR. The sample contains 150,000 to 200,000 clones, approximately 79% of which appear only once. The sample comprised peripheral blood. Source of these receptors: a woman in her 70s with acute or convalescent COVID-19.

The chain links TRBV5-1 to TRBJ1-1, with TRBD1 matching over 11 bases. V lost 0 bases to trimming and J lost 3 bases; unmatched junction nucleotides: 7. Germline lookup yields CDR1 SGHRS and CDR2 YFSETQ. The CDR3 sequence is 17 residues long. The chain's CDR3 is CASSLARDRGRDTEAFF. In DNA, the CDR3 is TGCGCCAGCAGCTTGGCGAGGGACAGGGGGAGGGACACTGAAGCTTTCTTT.

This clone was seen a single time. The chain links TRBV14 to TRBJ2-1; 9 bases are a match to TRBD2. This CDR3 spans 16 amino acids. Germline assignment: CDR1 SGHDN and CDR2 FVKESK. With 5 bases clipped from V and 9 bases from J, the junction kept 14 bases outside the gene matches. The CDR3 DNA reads TGTGCCAGCAGCTTGGCGGGGGGGATCGGTTTCGGTGAGCAGTTCTTC. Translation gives CASSLAGGIGFGEQFF.

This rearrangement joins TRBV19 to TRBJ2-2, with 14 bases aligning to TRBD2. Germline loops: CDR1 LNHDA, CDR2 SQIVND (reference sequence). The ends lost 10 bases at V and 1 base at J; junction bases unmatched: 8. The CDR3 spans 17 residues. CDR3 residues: CATTPGLAGVNTGELFF. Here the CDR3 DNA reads TGTGCCACCACTCCGGGACTAGCGGGGGTGAACACCGGGGAGCTGTTTTTT.

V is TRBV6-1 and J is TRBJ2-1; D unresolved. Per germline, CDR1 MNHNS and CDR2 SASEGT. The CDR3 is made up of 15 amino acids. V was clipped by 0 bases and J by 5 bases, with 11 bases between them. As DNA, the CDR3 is TGTGCCAGCAGTGAAGCCCTGCAATCGGACAATGAGCAGTTCTTC. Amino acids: CASSEALQSDNEQFF.

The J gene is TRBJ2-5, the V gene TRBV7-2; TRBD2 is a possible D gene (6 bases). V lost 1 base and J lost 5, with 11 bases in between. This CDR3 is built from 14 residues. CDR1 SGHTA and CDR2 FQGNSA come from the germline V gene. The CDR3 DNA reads TGTGCCAGCAGCTTAGGTCGCGGGACGGAGACCCAGTACTTC. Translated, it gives CASSLGRGTETQYF.

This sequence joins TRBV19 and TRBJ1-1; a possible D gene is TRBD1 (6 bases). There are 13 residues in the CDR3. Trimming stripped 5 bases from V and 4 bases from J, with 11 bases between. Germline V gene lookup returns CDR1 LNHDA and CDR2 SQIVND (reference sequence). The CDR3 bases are TGTGCCAGTAGTCAGGGGTTCTTCACTGAAGCTTTCTTT. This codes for CASSQGFFTEAFF.

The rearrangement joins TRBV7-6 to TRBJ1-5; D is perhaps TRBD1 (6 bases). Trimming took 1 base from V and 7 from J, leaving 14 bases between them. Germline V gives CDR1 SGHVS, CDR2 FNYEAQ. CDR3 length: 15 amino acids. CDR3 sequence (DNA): TGTGCCAGCAGCTTAGACGGGGGGCTTGGACAGCCCCAGCATTTT. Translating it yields CASSLDGGLGQPQHF.

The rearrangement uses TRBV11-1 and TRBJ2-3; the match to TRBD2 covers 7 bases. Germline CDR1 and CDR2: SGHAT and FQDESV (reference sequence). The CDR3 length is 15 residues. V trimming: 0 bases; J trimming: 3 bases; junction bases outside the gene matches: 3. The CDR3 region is CASSLARRETDTQYF. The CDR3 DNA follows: TGTGCCAGCAGCTTAGCTCGGCGGGAGACAGATACGCAGTATTTT.

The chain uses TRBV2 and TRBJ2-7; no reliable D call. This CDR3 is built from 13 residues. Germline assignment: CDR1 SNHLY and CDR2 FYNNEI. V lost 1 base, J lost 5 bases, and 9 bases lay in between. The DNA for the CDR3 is TGTGCCAGCAGTGAAGGAATGGCTGACGAGCAGTACTTC. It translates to CASSEGMADEQYF.

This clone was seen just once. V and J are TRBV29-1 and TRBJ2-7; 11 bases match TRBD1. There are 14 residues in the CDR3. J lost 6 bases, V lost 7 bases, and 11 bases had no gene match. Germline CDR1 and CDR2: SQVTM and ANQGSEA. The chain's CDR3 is CSAVWTGGISEQYF. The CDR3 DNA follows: TGCAGCGCAGTATGGACAGGGGGCATCAGCGAGCAGTACTTC.

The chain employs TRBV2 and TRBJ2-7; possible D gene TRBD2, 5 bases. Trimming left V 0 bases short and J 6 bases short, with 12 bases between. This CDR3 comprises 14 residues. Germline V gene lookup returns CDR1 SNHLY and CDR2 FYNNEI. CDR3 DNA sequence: TGTGCCAGCAGTGAAGCGGGAGACGTCTCCGAGCAGTACTTC. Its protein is CASSEAGDVSEQYF.

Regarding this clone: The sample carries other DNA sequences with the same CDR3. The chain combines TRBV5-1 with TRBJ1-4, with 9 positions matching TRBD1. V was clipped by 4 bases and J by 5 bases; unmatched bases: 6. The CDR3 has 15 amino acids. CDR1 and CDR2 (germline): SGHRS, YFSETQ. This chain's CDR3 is CASSLAGQGNEKLFF. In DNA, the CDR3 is TGCGCCAGCAGCCTCGCCGGACAGGGGAATGAAAAACTGTTTTTT.

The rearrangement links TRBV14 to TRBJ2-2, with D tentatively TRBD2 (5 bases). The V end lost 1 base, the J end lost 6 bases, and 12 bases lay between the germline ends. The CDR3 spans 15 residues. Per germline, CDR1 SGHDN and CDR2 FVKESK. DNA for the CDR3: TGTGCCAGCAGCCAAGCCGGAGGACGATCCGGGGAGCTGTTTTTT. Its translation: CASSQAGGRSGELFF.

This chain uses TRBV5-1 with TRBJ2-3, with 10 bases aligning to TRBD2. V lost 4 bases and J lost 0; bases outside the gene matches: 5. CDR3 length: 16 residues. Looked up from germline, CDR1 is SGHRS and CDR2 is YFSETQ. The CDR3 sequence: CASSPRTSGSTDTQYF. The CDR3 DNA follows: TGCGCCAGCAGCCCCCGGACTAGCGGTAGCACAGATACGCAGTATTTT.

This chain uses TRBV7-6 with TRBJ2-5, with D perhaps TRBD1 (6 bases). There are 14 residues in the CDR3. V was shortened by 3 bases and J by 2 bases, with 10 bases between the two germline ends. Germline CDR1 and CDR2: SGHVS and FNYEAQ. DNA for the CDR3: TGTGCCAGCAGCTTTCAGGGGATACAAGAGACCCAGTACTTC. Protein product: CASSFQGIQETQYF.

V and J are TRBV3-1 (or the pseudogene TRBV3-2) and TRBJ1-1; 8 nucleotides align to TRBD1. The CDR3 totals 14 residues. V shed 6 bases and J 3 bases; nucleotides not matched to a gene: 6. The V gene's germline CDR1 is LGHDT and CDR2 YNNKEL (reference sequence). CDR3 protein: CASRRTGQDTEAFF. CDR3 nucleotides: TGTGCCAGCAGACGGACAGGGCAAGACACTGAAGCTTTCTTT.

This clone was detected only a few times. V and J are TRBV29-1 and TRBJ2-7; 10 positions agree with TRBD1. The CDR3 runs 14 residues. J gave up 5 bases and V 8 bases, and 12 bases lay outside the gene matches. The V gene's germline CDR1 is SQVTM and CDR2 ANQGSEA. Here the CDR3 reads CSTRGTGDFDEQYF. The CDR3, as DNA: TGCAGCACCAGAGGGACAGGGGATTTCGACGAGCAGTACTTC.

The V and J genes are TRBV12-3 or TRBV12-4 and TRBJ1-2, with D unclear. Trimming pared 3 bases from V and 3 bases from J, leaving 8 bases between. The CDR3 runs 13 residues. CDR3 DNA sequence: TGTGCCAGCAGTTTCAATCAGGACTATGGCTACACCTTC. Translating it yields CASSFNQDYGYTF.

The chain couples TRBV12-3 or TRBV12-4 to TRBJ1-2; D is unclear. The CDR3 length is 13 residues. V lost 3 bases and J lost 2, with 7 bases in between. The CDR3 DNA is TGTGCCAGCAGTTTGGGGAGGAACTATGGCTACACCTTC. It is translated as CASSLGRNYGYTF.

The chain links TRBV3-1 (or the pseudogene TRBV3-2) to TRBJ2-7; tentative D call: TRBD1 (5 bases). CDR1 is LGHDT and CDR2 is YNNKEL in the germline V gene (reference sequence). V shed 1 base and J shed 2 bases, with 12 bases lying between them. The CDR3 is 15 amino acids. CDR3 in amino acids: CASSQVSSGTYEQYF. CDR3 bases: TGTGCCAGCAGCCAAGTGTCCTCAGGGACCTACGAGCAGTACTTC.

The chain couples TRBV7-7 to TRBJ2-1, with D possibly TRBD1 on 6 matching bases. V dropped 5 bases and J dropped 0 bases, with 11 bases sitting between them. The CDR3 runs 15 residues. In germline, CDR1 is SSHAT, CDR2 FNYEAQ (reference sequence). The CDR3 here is CASSPRTDSYNEQFF. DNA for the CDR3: TGTGCCAGCAGCCCTCGGACAGACTCCTACAATGAGCAGTTCTTC.

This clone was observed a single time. In DNA form, the CDR3 reads TGTGCCAGCAGTTTTTTCGGCAGCGCGAACACCGGGGAGCTGTTTTTT. Translating it yields CASSFFGSANTGELFF. V and J are TRBV27 and TRBJ2-2; D is unresolved. Germline lookup yields CDR1 MNHEY and CDR2 SMNVEV (reference sequence). This CDR3 is built from 16 residues. The V end was cut by 3 bases, the J end by 0 bases, with 11 bases between.

DNA of the CDR3: TGCAGCGTTGGGACTACAGGAGCAACTAATGAAAAACTGTTTTTT. Residues: CSVGTTGATNEKLFF. This chain uses TRBV29-1 with TRBJ1-4; the D gene is possibly TRBD1 (5 bases). Germline V gives CDR1 SQVTM, CDR2 ANQGSEA. This CDR3 has 15 residues. V lost 4 bases, J lost 0 bases, and 12 bases lay in between.

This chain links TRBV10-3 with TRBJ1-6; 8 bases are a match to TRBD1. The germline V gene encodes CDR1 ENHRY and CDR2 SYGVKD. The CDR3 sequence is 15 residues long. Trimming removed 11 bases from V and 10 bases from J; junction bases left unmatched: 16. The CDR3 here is CAVQTDRGAGSPLHF. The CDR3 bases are TGTGCCGTCCAGACTGACAGGGGCGCGGGATCACCCCTCCACTTT.

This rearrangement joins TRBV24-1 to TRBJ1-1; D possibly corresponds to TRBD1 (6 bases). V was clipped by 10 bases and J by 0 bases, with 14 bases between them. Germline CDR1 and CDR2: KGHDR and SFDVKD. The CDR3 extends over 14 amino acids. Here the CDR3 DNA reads TGTGCCACTCGAGGGGGGGTGCTGAACACTGAAGCTTTCTTT. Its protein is CATRGGVLNTEAFF.

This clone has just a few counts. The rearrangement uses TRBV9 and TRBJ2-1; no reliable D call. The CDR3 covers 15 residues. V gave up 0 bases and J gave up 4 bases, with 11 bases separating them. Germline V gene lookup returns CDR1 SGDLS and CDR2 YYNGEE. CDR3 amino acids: CASSVADSRYNEQFF. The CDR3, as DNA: TGTGCCAGCAGCGTAGCTGATTCTAGATACAATGAGCAGTTCTTC.

The CDR3 loop is CASIPTSGGPGELFF. The CDR3 DNA follows: TGTGCCAGCATACCGACTAGCGGGGGGCCCGGGGAGCTGTTTTTT. J is TRBJ2-2 and V is TRBV2; 13 positions match TRBD2. V dropped 7 bases and J dropped 6; count of bases not matched to a gene: 5. Germline CDR1 is SNHLY and CDR2 is FYNNEI. The CDR3 covers 15 residues.

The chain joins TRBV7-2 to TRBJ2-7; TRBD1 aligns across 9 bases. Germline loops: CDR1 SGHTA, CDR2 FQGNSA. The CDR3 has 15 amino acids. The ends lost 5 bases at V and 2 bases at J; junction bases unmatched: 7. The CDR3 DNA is TGTGCCAGCAGCCTGAGCCACAGGGGGCCCTACGAGCAGTACTTC. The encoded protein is CASSLSHRGPYEQYF. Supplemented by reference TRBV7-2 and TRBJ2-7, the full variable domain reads GAGVSQSPSNKVTEKGKDVELRCDPISGHTALYWYRQSLGQGLEFLIYFQGNSAPDKSGLPSDRFSAERTGGSVSTLTIQRTQQEDSAVYLCASSLSHRGPYEQYFGPGTRLTVT.

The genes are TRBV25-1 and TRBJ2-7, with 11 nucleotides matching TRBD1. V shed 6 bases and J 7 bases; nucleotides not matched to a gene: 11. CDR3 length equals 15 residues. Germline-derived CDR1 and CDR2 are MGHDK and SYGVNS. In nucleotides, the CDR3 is TGTGCCAGCAGCCCCTCCGGGACAGGGGGAAAGGAGCAGTACTTC. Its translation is CASSPSGTGGKEQYF.

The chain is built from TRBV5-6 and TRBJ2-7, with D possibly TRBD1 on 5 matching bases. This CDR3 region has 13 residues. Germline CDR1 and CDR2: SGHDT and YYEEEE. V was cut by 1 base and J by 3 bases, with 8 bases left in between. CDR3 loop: CASSLQGDYEQYF. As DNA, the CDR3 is TGTGCCAGCAGCTTGCAGGGTGACTACGAGCAGTACTTC.